This T cell receptor (beta chain) was identified in a study of blood T cells in healthy people across ages. Study-wide findings and caveats: Per million T cells, the diversity of TCR beta decreased roughly linearly as age advanced. The diversity estimates, figures obtained from one million T cells, were considered underestimates.

With a J-beta primer mix and a sample-barcoded 5' primer, a second PCR ran 7 to 11 cycles. Every sample returned 2.5 million or more CDR3-containing paired-end reads. One entry per CDR3 protein, called by TCRdb with MiXCR from the 5' RACE reads. Of roughly 640,000 distinct CDR3 sequences in the sample, approximately 30% are singletons; the top ten hold 15% to 18%. This clonotype appeared a single time. Its antigen is as yet unknown. The germline CDR1 and CDR2 sequences are KGHDR and SFDVKD. This CDR3 region has 17 residues. V shed 0 bases and J 4 bases; nucleotides not matched to a gene: 8. This chain uses TRBV24-1 with TRBJ2-5; TRBD2 aligns across 9 bases. The sample consisted of blood. The TCR originated in a woman older than 75 in good health. The chain's CDR3 is CATSDLPRSGGRETQYF. The CDR3, as DNA: TGTGCCACCAGTGATTTGCCGAGAAGCGGGGGGAGAGAGACCCAGTACTTC.